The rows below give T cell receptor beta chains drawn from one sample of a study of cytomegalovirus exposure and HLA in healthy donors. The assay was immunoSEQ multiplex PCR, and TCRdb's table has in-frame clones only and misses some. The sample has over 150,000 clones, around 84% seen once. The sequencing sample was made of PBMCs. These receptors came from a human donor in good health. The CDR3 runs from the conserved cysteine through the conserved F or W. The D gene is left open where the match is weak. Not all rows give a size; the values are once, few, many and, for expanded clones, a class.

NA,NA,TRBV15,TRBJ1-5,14,TGTGCCACCAGCAGAGGTTATAGCAATCAGCCCCAGCATTTT,CATSRGYSNQPQHF
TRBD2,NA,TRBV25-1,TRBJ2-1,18,TGTGCCAGCAGTACACTAGCGGGGGGCCATAGCTCCTACAATGAGCAGTTCTTC,CASSTLAGGHSSYNEQFF
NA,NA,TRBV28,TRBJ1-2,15,TGTGCCAGCAGTTTATTGACAGGCATGAACTATGGCTACACCTTC,CASSLLTGMNYGYTF
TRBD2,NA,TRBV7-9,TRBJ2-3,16,TGTGCCAGCAGCTTAGGCCTAGCGGGGAGCACAGATACGCAGTATTTT,CASSLGLAGSTDTQYF
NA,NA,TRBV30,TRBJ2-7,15,TGTGCCTGGACGCTTACAGGAGCTATCGCCCACGAGCAGTACTTC,CAWTLTGAIAHEQYF
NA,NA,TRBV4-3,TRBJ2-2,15,TGCGCCAGCAACCAGGGGGGGCTCGGCACCGGGGAGCTGTTTTTT,CASNQGGLGTGELFF
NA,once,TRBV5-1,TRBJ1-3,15,TGCGCCAGCAGCTTCGACAGGAGCTCTGGAAACACCATATATTTT,CASSFDRSSGNTIYF
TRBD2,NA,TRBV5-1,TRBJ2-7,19,TGCGCCAGCAGCGACGGGACTAGCGGGAGGGTCATCCGCTCCTACGAGCAGTACTTC,CASSDGTSGRVIRSYEQYF
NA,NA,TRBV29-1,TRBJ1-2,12,TGCAGCGCCCCTGGGAGTCCCTATGGCTACACCTTC,CSAPGSPYGYTF
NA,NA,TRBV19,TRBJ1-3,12,TGTGCCAGTAGTAACAAAGGAAACACCATATATTTT,CASSNKGNTIYF
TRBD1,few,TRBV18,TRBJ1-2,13,TGTGCCAGCTCATCGACGACAGGGCAAGGCTACACCTTC,CASSSTTGQGYTF
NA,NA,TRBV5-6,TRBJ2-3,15,TGTGCCAGCAGCCTGACGGGACACGGCACAGATACGCAGTATTTT,CASSLTGHGTDTQYF
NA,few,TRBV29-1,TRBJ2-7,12,TGCAGCGTTGTGGAGGGGACCTACGAGCAGTACTTC,CSVVEGTYEQYF
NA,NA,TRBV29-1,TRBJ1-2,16,TGCAGCGTTGATAAGAGGGTAGCCAGCGGGGCCTATGGCTACACCTTC,CSVDKRVASGAYGYTF
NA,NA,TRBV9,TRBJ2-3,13,TGTGCCAGCAGCGTAGATGGCAGAGATACGCAGTATTTT,CASSVDGRDTQYF
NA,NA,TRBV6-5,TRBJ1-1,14,TGTGCCAGCAGATTGACAGAATTGAACACTGAAGCTTTCTTT,CASRLTELNTEAFF
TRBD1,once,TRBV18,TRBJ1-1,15,TGTGCCAGCTCACCAAAAGGGGGCGGGGCGAATGAAGCTTTCTTT,CASSPKGGGANEAFF
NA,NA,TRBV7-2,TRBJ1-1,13,TGTGCCAGCAGCCGGGGGACCCACGATGGGGCTTTCTTT,CASSRGTHDGAFF
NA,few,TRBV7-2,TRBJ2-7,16,TGTGCCAGCAGCCCCAGGGGGGACCGGGGGTCCTACGAGCAGTACTTC,CASSPRGDRGSYEQYF
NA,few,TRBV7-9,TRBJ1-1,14,TGTGCCAGCAGGTTGGACGGGAGAGGCACTGAAGCTTTCTTT,CASRLDGRGTEAFF
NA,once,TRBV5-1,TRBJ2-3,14,TGCGCCAGCAGCAGGACAGTCGGCACAGATACGCAGTATTTT,CASSRTVGTDTQYF
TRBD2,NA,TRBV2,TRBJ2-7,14,TGTGCCAGCAGCCTAGCGGGGGCTTCCTACGAGCAGTACTTC,CASSLAGASYEQYF
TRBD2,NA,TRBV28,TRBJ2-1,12,TGTGCCACCCTACTAGCGCCCAATGAGCAGTTCTTC,CATLLAPNEQFF
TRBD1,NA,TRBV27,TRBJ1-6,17,TGTGCCAGCAGTGTACGGACAGGCCAGGCCTATAATTCACCCCTCCACTTT,CASSVRTGQAYNSPLHF
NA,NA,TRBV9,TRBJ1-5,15,TGTGCCAGCAGCATCGAACAGGAGTTAAATCAGCCCCAGCATTTT,CASSIEQELNQPQHF
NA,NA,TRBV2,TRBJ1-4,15,TGTGCCAGCAGAGTAACAGGCCCCTTGAATGAAAAACTGTTTTTT,CASRVTGPLNEKLFF
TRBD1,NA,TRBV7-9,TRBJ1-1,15,TGTGCCAGCAGTCGTCAGGGGGGAATGAACACTGAAGCTTTCTTT,CASSRQGGMNTEAFF
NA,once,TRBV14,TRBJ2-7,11,TGTGCCAGCAGCCAAGATAGAAAGCAGTACTTC,CASSQDRKQYF
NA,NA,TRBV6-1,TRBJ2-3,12,TGTGCCAGCAGCGTCGGCACAGATACGCAGTATTTT,CASSVGTDTQYF
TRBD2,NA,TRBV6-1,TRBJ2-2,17,TGTGCCAGCAGTGAACCTAGCGGGATGGCGAACACCGGGGAGCTGTTTTTT,CASSEPSGMANTGELFF
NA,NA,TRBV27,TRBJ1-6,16,TGTGCCAGCAGTTCGGTCAGGGCTTATTATAATTCACCCCTCCACTTT,CASSSVRAYYNSPLHF
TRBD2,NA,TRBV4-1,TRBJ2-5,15,TGCGCCAGCAGCCGGAGTCTAGCGGGACAAGAGACCCAGTACTTC,CASSRSLAGQETQYF
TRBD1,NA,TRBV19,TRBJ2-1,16,TGTGCCAGTAGTCCCCGACAGGGGTCCACCTACAATGAGCAGTTCTTC,CASSPRQGSTYNEQFF